The TCR beta chain described here comes from a study of cytomegalovirus exposure and HLA in healthy donors. In the study overall: Earlier, about 179 million T cells were analyzed, and 117 million unique TCR beta sequences were found among them.

Concerning this clone itself: As yet, its antigen is unknown.

General study results and limits: Earlier analysis found most TCR beta V segments productive about 90% or about 30% of the time.

The PCR ran on 60 Vbeta and 13 Jbeta primers. Generated by immunoSEQ multiplex PCR, the TCRdb table keeps only in-frame clones and is missing some. The table has 100,000 or so clones, roughly 80% seen once. J gave up 7 bases and V 4 bases, and 10 bases lay outside the gene matches. This CDR3 has 17 residues. The germline V gene has CDR1 SGHRS and CDR2 YFSETQ. Sample: PBMCs. The sequence came from a male donor in good health and CMV-seropositive. The chain couples TRBV5-1 to TRBJ2-2; the match to TRBD2 covers 13 bases. The CDR3: CASSITSGGAYGGELFF. CDR3 bases: TGCGCCAGCAGCATCACTAGCGGGGGGGCCTACGGCGGGGAGCTGTTTTTT.